This passage covers 10 T cell receptor beta chains from one sample sequenced in a study of spatial heterogeneity in lung cancer (dated by TCRdb to about 2019). Libraries were prepared through 5' RACE. TCRdb lists the instrument as NextSeq 500. The public reads were quality trimmed at Q25 with fastp and then assembled into clones with MiXCR by TCRdb, keeping productive beta chains. Entries that share a CDR3 protein sequence are merged under the most common genes and DNA. For this sample there are 65,000 to 85,000 distinct CDR3 sequences; 15% to 25% appear just once. Of the sample, roughly 6.2% falls within the top ten clones. What this sample's time point label stands for: sample taken at primary tumor resection. Without any cell sorting, TCR sequencing was performed on whole RNA extracted either from tumor and nontumor lung tissue or from cryopreserved PBMC samples. The sequenced sample was PBMCs, obtained at surgery. The receptors were gathered from a male donor with early-stage non-small cell lung cancer.

The chain recombines TRBV5-1 with TRBJ2-5; D is ambiguous. This CDR3 is 13 amino acids long. The germline gives CDR1 SGHRS, CDR2 YFSETQ. The germline V and J ends were trimmed by 0 bases and 4 bases, with 7 bases remaining between them. This CDR3 is CASSLGLPETQYF. The CDR3 DNA reads as TGCGCCAGCAGCTTGGGGCTACCAGAGACCCAGTACTTC.

The J gene is TRBJ2-5, the V gene TRBV24-1, with 7 bases identical to TRBD1. CDR3 size: 15 residues. CDR1 is KGHDR and CDR2 is SFDVKD in the germline V gene. V gave up 1 base and J gave up 2 bases; unmatched junction bases: 3. The chain's CDR3 is CATSDFQTGQETQYF. For the CDR3, the DNA is TGTGCCACCAGTGATTTTCAGACAGGGCAAGAGACCCAGTACTTC.

V gene TRBV12-3 or TRBV12-4 combines with J gene TRBJ2-7; 7 bases align to TRBD1. The CDR3 is 14 amino acids. J was trimmed by 3 bases and V by 5 bases; bases with no gene match: 7. CDR3 protein: CASSRTGKDYEQYF. In DNA form, the CDR3 reads TGTGCCAGCAGTCGGACAGGAAAAGACTACGAGCAGTACTTC.

As concerns this clonotype: The junction shows a germline mismatch at one end, possibly a read error. This chain connects TRBV7-7 to TRBJ2-2, with D tentatively TRBD2 (6 bases). The CDR3 covers 14 residues. Per the germline V gene, CDR1 is SSHAT and CDR2 is FNYEAQ (reference sequence). In DNA, the CDR3 is TGTGCTAGCAGCGGGCCGACTTACACCGGGGAGCTGTTTTTT. This encodes CASSGPTYTGELFF.

The CDR3 region has the DNA TGTGCCAGCAGCCAGTCGTGGGGGAACCAAGAGACCCAGTACTTC. Its translation: CASSQSWGNQETQYF. The V call is TRBV3-1, the J call TRBJ2-5; D assignment may be TRBD1 or TRBD2 (5 bases each). Between the trimmed V and J ends, which lost 3 bases and 0 bases, there was a span of 11 bases. Germline CDR1 reads LGHDT; CDR2 reads YNNKEL (reference sequence). The CDR3 extends over 15 amino acids.

V usage is TRBV29-1 and J usage is TRBJ1-1, with TRBD1 matching 8 bases. The ends lost 3 bases at V and 4 bases at J; junction bases unmatched: 7. The CDR3 totals 14 residues. Germline V gene data show CDR1 as SQVTM and CDR2 as ANQGSEA. The CDR3 DNA sequence: TGCAGCGTTGACCAGGGGGCATCTCGCACTGAAGCTTTCTTT. Protein product: CSVDQGASRTEAFF.

Details on this clonotype: A single base separates this from a much larger clone, so it may be a read error. Written as DNA, the CDR3 is TGTACCAGCAGCCTGAAAGTTGGAAAGAATGAAAAACTGTTTTTT. Translating gives CTSSLKVGKNEKLFF. This chain uses TRBV3-1 with TRBJ1-4; D call uncertain. This CDR3 is built from 15 residues. Germline CDR1 is LGHDT and CDR2 is YNNKEL (reference sequence).

This chain joins TRBV15 and TRBJ1-4, with 7 bases fitting TRBD1. V was pared by 2 bases and J by 4 bases, with 4 bases of the junction left unmatched. CDR1 and CDR2 from the germline V gene are LNHNV and YYDKDF (reference sequence). This CDR3 is built from 15 residues. DNA of the CDR3: TGTGCCACCAGCAGACAGACAGGGTTTAATGAAAAACTGTTTTTT. Translated: CATSRQTGFNEKLFF.

This chain uses TRBV5-1 with TRBJ2-3; 13 bases line up with TRBD2. J was trimmed by 2 bases and V by 2 bases; bases with no gene match: 2. CDR1 and CDR2 from the germline V gene are SGHRS and YFSETQ. The CDR3 spans 16 residues. CDR3 protein: CASSLLAGGITDTQYF. As DNA, the CDR3 is TGCGCCAGCAGCTTACTAGCGGGGGGGATCACAGATACGCAGTATTTT.

The chain joins TRBV5-6 to TRBJ2-1; 8 nucleotides agree with TRBD2. The CDR3 has 15 residues. Trimming at V came to 4 bases and at J to 7 bases, leaving 10 bases not matched to a gene. Germline CDR1 SGHDT, CDR2 YYEEEE. This chain's CDR3 is CASSPKGGRLNEQFF. The CDR3 region has the DNA TGTGCCAGCAGCCCCAAGGGCGGGAGGCTTAATGAGCAGTTCTTC. The variable domain in full, with the rest retrieved from reference TRBV5-6 and TRBJ2-1, is DAGVTQSPTHLIKTRGQQVTLRCSPKSGHDTVSWYQQALGQGPQFIFQYYEEEERQRGNFPDRFSGHQFPNYSSELNVNALLLGDSALYLCASSPKGGRLNEQFFGPGTRLTVL.